Below are 9 T cell receptor beta chains sequenced from a single sample in a study of tumor-infiltrating lymphocytes in primary liver carcinoma. Both blood RNA, taken from unsorted whole blood, and germline DNA were extracted. Starting from 450 to 500 ng of total RNA, TCR beta cDNA was produced with a primer in the constant region. Three nested multiplex PCR rounds, a slightly modified ARM-PCR method, built the TCR beta libraries. PCR rounds one and two used TRBV1-TRBV30 forward primers with a C-beta reverse primer for about 11 cycles each. TCRdb fed the multiplex PCR reads into MiXCR, producing one record per CDR3 protein. The sample has fewer than 350,000 distinct CDR3 sequences, over 55% seen once; the top ten hold approximately 9%. Sequenced input: peripheral blood. These receptors were obtained from a man in his forties with primary liver carcinoma and hepatitis B virus infection.

Concerning this clonotype: A much larger clone lies one base from this, so it may be a read error. The chain is built from TRBV5-4 and TRBJ2-1, with 8 bases that match TRBD2. The germline V gene encodes CDR1 SGHNT and CDR2 YYREEE (reference sequence). The CDR3 runs 13 residues. CDR3 protein: CTSSLGREDEQFF. The CDR3 bases are TGTACCAGCAGCTTGGGGCGGGAGGACGAGCAGTTCTTC. Supplemented by reference TRBV5-4 and TRBJ2-1, the full variable domain reads ETGVTQSPTHLIKTRGQQVTLRCSSQSGHNTVSWYQQALGQGPQFIFQYYREEENGRGNFPPRFSGLQFPNYSSELNVNALELDDSALYLCTSSLGREDEQFFGPGTRLTVL.

To note about this clonotype: The final CDR3 position lacks the conserved phenylalanine or tryptophan, pointing to a likely read error. The J gene is TRBJ2-3, the V gene TRBV12-3 or TRBV12-4, with 8 bases aligning to TRBD2. The CDR3 extends over 14 amino acids. With 5 bases clipped from V and 5 bases from J, the junction kept 6 bases outside the gene matches. CDR3 nucleotides: TGTGCCAGCAGTCCAGGGACTAGACTAGATACGCAGTATTCT. This translates into CASSPGTRLDTQYS.

Details on this clonotype: This may be a read error: a much more frequent sequence differs by one nucleotide. V gene TRBV6-5 combines with J gene TRBJ2-1; D call uncertain. The CDR3 has 15 residues. Germline V CDR1 and CDR2: MNHEY, SVGAGI. The CDR3 nucleotides read TGTGCCAGCAGTCCCCACCTAAGCTCCTACAATGAGCAGATCTTC. It encodes CASSPHLSSYNEQIF.

This clonotype was observed at least ten times. V and J are TRBV6-1 and TRBJ1-5; the D is unclear. The CDR3 extends over 14 amino acids. The V end was cut by 8 bases, the J end by 7 bases, with 18 bases between. Germline CDR1 MNHNS, CDR2 SASEGT. In DNA, the CDR3 is TGTGCCAGCCGTTTAAAAAGGGAGGGACAGCCCCAGCATTTT. This sequence encodes CASRLKREGQPQHF.

This chain connects TRBV6-6 to TRBJ2-7; the D gene could be TRBD1 or TRBD2 (5 bases each). Trimming took 0 bases from V and 5 from J, leaving 14 bases between them. This CDR3 is built from 15 residues. Germline loops: CDR1 MNHNY, CDR2 SVGAGI (reference sequence). CDR3 amino acids: CASSYSSGQSHEQYF. The CDR3 DNA reads as TGTGCCAGCAGTTACTCGAGCGGACAATCCCACGAGCAGTACTTC.

In the case of this clonotype: Since no conserved phenylalanine or tryptophan closes the CDR3, a read error is the likely cause. Here the CDR3 DNA reads TGTGCCAGCAGTTTATGGCGACGCAATGAGCAGTTCATC. Amino acid sequence: CASSLWRRNEQFI. J is TRBJ2-1 and V is TRBV28; D not resolved. This CDR3 has 13 amino acids. Trimming pared 0 bases from V and 6 bases from J, leaving 6 bases between. Germline CDR1 is MDHEN and CDR2 is SYDVKM.

The CDR3 nucleotides read TGTGCCAGCAGTGGGGGACAGTCGAACACTGAAGCTTTCTTT. It encodes CASSGGQSNTEAFF. The V gene is TRBV6-5, the J gene TRBJ1-1; 7 bases line up with TRBD1. V trimming: 5 bases; J trimming: 1 base; junction bases outside the gene matches: 4. Germline lookup yields CDR1 MNHEY and CDR2 SVGAGI. The CDR3 sequence is 14 residues long.

This clonotype was detected a few times. The chain recombines TRBV30 with TRBJ2-2; maybe TRBD1 (6 bases). Trimming left V 5 bases short and J 4 bases short, with 11 bases between. CDR1 is GTSNPN, CDR2 SVGIG, per germline (reference sequence). The length of the CDR3 is 13 residues. The CDR3 DNA reads as TGTGCCTGGCAGGGGTCGCGCACCGGGGAGCTGTTTTTT. Translated: CAWQGSRTGELFF.

As for this clonotype: The conserved closing phenylalanine or tryptophan is absent in this CDR3, likely reflecting a read error. This chain connects TRBV11-3 to TRBJ1-1; no definite D call. CDR1 is SGHNT and CDR2 is YENEEA in the germline V gene. The CDR3 length is 14 residues. The DNA of the CDR3 is TGTGCCAGCAGCTTAAACTCAATGAATACTGAAGCTTTCTAT. Amino acids: CASSLNSMNTEAFY.